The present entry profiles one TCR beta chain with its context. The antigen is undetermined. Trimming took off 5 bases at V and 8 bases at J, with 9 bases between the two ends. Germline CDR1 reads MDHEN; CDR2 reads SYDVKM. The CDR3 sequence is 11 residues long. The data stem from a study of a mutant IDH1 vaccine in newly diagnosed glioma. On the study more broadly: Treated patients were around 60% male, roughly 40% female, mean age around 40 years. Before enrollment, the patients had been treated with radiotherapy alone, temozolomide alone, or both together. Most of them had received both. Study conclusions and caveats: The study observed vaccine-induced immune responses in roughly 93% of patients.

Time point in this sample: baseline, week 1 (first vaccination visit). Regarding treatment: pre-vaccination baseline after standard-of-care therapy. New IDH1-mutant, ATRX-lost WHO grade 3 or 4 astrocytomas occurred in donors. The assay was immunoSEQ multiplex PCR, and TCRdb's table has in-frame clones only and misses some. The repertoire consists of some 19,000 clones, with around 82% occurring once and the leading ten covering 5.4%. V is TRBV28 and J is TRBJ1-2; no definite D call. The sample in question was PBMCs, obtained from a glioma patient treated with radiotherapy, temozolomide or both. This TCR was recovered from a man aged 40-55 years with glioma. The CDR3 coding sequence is TGTGCCAGCAGTCAAACACGAGGCTACACCTTC. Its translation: CASSQTRGYTF.